Listed here are 17 T cell receptor beta chains from one sample, sequenced in a study of CD8 T cells in Susac syndrome. RNA, at about 0.45 to 1 ug, was reverse transcribed with random hexamers. TCRdb called the immunoSEQ multiplex PCR reads again in MiXCR, with one record for every CDR3 protein. The table includes 150,000 or so distinct CDR3 sequences, approximately 96% detected once. The material sequenced was CD8+ T cells from PBMCs. These receptors originate from a human donor with multiple sclerosis.

The count of this clonotype is one. The chain carries TRBV7-9 and TRBJ1-2; D unresolved. CDR1 and CDR2 (germline): SEHNR, FQNEAQ (reference sequence). CDR3 length equals 13 residues. Trimming shortened V by 1 base and J by 4 bases, and 7 bases separated the two germline ends. The CDR3 loop is CASSLGGAYGYTF. The CDR3 DNA is TGTGCCAGCAGCTTAGGGGGTGCCTATGGCTACACCTTC.

The J gene is TRBJ2-1, the V gene TRBV4-2; TRBD1 matches at 7 bases. CDR1 and CDR2 (germline): LGHNA, YNFKEQ. The CDR3 spans 15 residues. The V gene end was trimmed by 8 bases and the J gene end by 5 bases; junction bases not matched to a gene: 12. The CDR3 bases are TGTGCCAGCGACACCGGCAGGGGGTACAACAATGAGCAGTTCTTC. Translation gives CASDTGRGYNNEQFF.

The genes are TRBV20-1 and TRBJ2-1; a weak D match, TRBD1 (6 bases). Germline assignment: CDR1 DFQATT and CDR2 SNEGSKA (reference sequence). This CDR3 has 11 residues. V lost 5 bases and J 9 bases, leaving 11 bases between the germline ends. CDR3 protein: CSASLGGEQFF. The CDR3 nucleotides are TGCAGTGCTTCCTTAGGGGGTGAGCAGTTCTTC.

The CDR3 DNA follows: TGTGCCAGCAGCTCCGGTTGGGAGCCCCAGCATTTT. Amino acids: CASSSGWEPQHF. The chain combines TRBV6-2 or TRBV6-3 with TRBJ1-5; D gene uncertain. Deletions cut 6 bases from V and 8 bases from J, with 11 bases between. Per the germline V gene, CDR1 is MNHEY and CDR2 is SVGEGT. The CDR3 covers 12 residues.

V usage is TRBV29-1 and J usage is TRBJ2-1; the D call may be TRBD1 or TRBD2 (5 bases each). The length of the CDR3 is 12 residues. CDR1 and CDR2 from the germline V gene are SQVTM and ANQGSEA. V was shortened by 6 bases and J by 4 bases, with 10 bases between the two germline ends. CDR3 nucleotide sequence: TGCAGCGTCGGGACGGCATACAATGAGCAGTTCTTC. Its protein product is CSVGTAYNEQFF.

This chain connects TRBV20-1 to TRBJ1-2, with 9 positions matching TRBD1. The V gene end was trimmed by 0 bases and the J gene end by 4 bases; junction bases not matched to a gene: 3. CDR1 is DFQATT and CDR2 is SNEGSKA in the germline V gene (reference sequence). CDR3 length: 14 amino acids. CDR3 DNA: TGCAGTGCTAGAGAGAACAGGGGGCGCTATGGCTACACCTTC. This encodes CSARENRGRYGYTF.

This sequence joins TRBV20-1 and TRBJ2-1; 13 bases agree with TRBD2. Germline-derived CDR1 and CDR2 are DFQATT and SNEGSKA (reference sequence). The CDR3 contains 16 residues. Losses at the gene ends were 2 bases for V and 8 bases for J; bases not matched to a gene: 9. In DNA, the CDR3 is TGCAGTGCTAGACCTCGACTAGCGGGGGGTTCTCATGAGCAGTTCTTC. It encodes CSARPRLAGGSHEQFF.

The chain links TRBV25-1 to TRBJ2-3; a weak D match, TRBD2 (6 bases). This CDR3 is built from 16 residues. CDR1 is MGHDK and CDR2 is SYGVNS in the germline V gene. V shed 5 bases and J shed 3 bases, with 18 bases lying between them. The CDR3 here is CASSPAGRGQTDTQYF. CDR3 nucleotides: TGTGCCAGCAGTCCCGCCGGGCGGGGCCAGACAGATACGCAGTATTTT.

The chain has TRBV5-1 and TRBJ2-7, with D uncertain. The length of the CDR3 is 12 residues. V was cut by 5 bases and J by 2 bases, with 8 bases left in between. From germline, CDR1 is SGHRS and CDR2 YFSETQ. The DNA of the CDR3 is TGCGCCAGCAGAGGTGATACCTACGAGCAGTACTTC. This codes for CASRGDTYEQYF. The full variable domain, its missing parts supplied by reference TRBV5-1 and TRBJ2-7, is KAGVTQTPRYLIKTRGQQVTLSCSPISGHRSVSWYQQTPGQGLQFLFEYFSETQRNKGNFPGRFSGRQFSNSRSEMNVSTLELGDSALYLCASRGDTYEQYFGPGTRLTVT.

V usage is TRBV15 and J usage is TRBJ1-1; D not resolved. Germline-derived CDR1 and CDR2 are LNHNV and YYDKDF (reference sequence). V gave up 4 bases and J gave up 2 bases, with 8 bases separating them. The length of the CDR3 is 13 residues. For the CDR3, the DNA is TGTGCCACCAGCAATGCAGTCAACACTGAAGCTTTCTTT. Translating gives CATSNAVNTEAFF.

This clonotype was found a few times. The chain couples TRBV5-6 to TRBJ1-5, with 9 positions matching TRBD1. V shed 5 bases and J 2 bases; nucleotides not matched to a gene: 2. The CDR3 runs to 14 residues. Germline CDR1 SGHDT, CDR2 YYEEEE. CDR3 DNA: TGTGCCAGCAGTACAGGGGGCGGCAATCAGCCCCAGCATTTT. Translation: CASSTGGGNQPQHF.

CDR3 DNA sequence: TGCAGTGCTAGAAATCGGGACAGGGGGCGAGATACGCAGTATTTT. It codes for CSARNRDRGRDTQYF. The V call is TRBV20-1, the J call TRBJ2-3; 12 bases are shared with TRBD1. Germline V gene data show CDR1 as DFQATT and CDR2 as SNEGSKA (reference sequence). The length of the CDR3 is 15 residues. The trim removed 2 bases at V and 5 bases at J, leaving 5 bases unmatched.

The chain joins TRBV12-3 or TRBV12-4 to TRBJ2-7; TRBD1 or TRBD2 may be the D gene (5 bases each). The CDR3 is made up of 15 amino acids. V was shortened by 2 bases and J by 5 bases, with 16 bases between the two germline ends. In DNA form, the CDR3 reads TGTGCCAGCAGTTTACAGGGACCCCCTCTGAACGAGCAGTACTTC. The encoded protein is CASSLQGPPLNEQYF.

The chain carries TRBV4-2 and TRBJ2-7; 12 bases agree with TRBD2. Germline CDR1 reads LGHNA; CDR2 reads YNFKEQ. The CDR3 has 15 amino acids. Trimming removed 3 bases from V and 5 bases from J; junction bases left unmatched: 5. DNA for the CDR3: TGTGCCAGCAGCCATGCTAGCGGGGGGGCCCACGAGCAGTACTTC. It specifies CASSHASGGAHEQYF.

This chain joins TRBV29-1 and TRBJ2-5; no definite D call. The CDR3 has 11 amino acids. Germline CDR1 SQVTM, CDR2 ANQGSEA. Trimming cost V 3 bases and J 2 bases, with 4 bases left between them. The CDR3 region is CSVDRQETQYF. CDR3 DNA sequence: TGCAGCGTTGACCGGCAAGAGACCCAGTACTTC. The variable domain in full, completed from reference TRBV29-1 and TRBJ2-5, reads SAVISQKPSRDICQRGTSLTIQCQVDSQVTMMFWYRQQPGQSLTLIATANQGSEATYESGFVIDKFPISRPNLTFSTLTVSNMSPEDSSIYLCSVDRQETQYFGPGTRLLVL.

The chain joins TRBV29-1 to TRBJ2-4; possible D gene TRBD2, 7 bases. The CDR3 totals 13 residues. Germline lookup yields CDR1 SQVTM and CDR2 ANQGSEA. V was shortened by 6 bases and J by 5 bases, with 14 bases between the two germline ends. The CDR3 coding sequence is TGCAGCGTGAAGGGGGGGCGGGAAAACATTCAGTACTTC. It translates to CSVKGGRENIQYF.

The chain combines TRBV7-9 with TRBJ1-5, with D perhaps matching TRBD1 (5 bases). Germline loops: CDR1 SEHNR, CDR2 FQNEAQ (reference sequence). The CDR3 is 14 amino acids. V gave up 4 bases and J gave up 7 bases, with 14 bases separating them. CDR3: CASSSGGVRQPQHF. The CDR3 nucleotides read TGTGCCAGCAGCTCGGGGGGGGTTCGACAGCCCCAGCATTTT.